This T cell receptor (beta chain) appears in the sequencing data of a study of tumor-infiltrating lymphocytes in primary liver carcinoma. In the study overall: Enrolled patients were male and female, aged 30 to 69 years. Sequencing of the samples generated roughly 3.65 to 7.13 million productive TCRbeta reads, with similar yields across tissue types. These were node-negative, non-metastatic T1-T3 tumors of roughly 4.2 to 10 cm.

TCR beta cDNA was made from approximately 540 ng total RNA with a constant-region primer. Each TCR beta library was derived from three nested multiplex PCR rounds that employed slightly modified ARM-PCR. TCRdb recomputed calls from the multiplex PCR reads with MiXCR, one row per CDR3 protein. The repertoire holds 75,000 to 80,000 distinct CDR3 sequences, with roughly 71% as singletons. Co-extracted RNA and DNA came from approximately 20-30 mg of unsorted bulk tissue. The clonotype comes from a man in his forties or fifties with primary liver carcinoma and hepatitis B virus infection. The material sequenced was tumor-adjacent normal liver tissue.

CDR3: CVRSEWELDQPQHF. DNA for the CDR3: TGTGTCAGGAGTGAGTGGGAGTTGGATCAGCCCCAGCATTTT. The chain uses TRBV6-1 and TRBJ1-5, with D unclear. CDR3 length: 14 residues. Germline-derived CDR1 and CDR2 are MNHNS and SASEGT.